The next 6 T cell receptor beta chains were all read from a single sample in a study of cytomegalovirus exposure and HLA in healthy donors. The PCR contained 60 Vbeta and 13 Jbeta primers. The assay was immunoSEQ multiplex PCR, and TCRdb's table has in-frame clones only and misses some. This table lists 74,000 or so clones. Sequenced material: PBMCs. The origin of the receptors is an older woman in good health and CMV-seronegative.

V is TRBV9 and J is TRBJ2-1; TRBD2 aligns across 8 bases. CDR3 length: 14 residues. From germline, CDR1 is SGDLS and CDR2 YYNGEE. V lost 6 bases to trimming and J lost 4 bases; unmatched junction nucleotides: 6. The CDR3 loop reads CASTPVAGYNEQFF. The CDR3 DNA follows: TGTGCCAGCACCCCCGTAGCGGGATACAATGAGCAGTTCTTC.

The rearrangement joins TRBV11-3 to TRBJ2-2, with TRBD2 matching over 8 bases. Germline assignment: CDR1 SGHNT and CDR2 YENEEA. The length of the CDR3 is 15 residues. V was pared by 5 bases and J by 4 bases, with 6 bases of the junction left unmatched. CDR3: CASSPSGSPTGELFF. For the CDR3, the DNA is TGTGCCAGCAGCCCCAGCGGGAGTCCCACCGGGGAGCTGTTTTTT. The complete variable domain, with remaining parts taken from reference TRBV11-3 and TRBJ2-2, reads EAGVVQSPRYKIIEKKQPVAFWCNPISGHNTLYWYLQNLGQGPELLIRYENEEAVDDSQLPKDRFSAERLKGVDSTLKIQPAELGDSAVYLCASSPSGSPTGELFFGEGSRLTVL.

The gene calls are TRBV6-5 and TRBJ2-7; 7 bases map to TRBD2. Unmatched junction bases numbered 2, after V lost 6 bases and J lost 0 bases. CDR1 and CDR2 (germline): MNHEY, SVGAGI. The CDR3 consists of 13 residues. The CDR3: CASSRTSSYEQYF. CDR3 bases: TGTGCCAGCAGCCGGACTAGCTCCTACGAGCAGTACTTC.

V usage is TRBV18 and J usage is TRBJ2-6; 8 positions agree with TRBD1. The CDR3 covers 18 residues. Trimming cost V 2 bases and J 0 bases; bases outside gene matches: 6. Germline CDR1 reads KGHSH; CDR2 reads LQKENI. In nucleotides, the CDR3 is TGTGCCAGCTCACCAGGAGCAGGGGGCCACTCTGGGGCCAACGTCCTGACTTTC. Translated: CASSPGAGGHSGANVLTF.

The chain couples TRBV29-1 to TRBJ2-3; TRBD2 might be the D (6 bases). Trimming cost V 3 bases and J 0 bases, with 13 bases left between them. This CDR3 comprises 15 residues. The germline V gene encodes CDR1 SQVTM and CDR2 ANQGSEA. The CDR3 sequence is CSVEGGPASTDTQYF. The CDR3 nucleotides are TGCAGCGTTGAGGGGGGACCAGCTAGCACAGATACGCAGTATTTT.

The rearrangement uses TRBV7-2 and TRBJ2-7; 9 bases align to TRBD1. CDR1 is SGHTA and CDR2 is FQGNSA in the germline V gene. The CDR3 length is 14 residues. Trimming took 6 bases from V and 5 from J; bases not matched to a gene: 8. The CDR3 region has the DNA TGTGCCAGCAGGCCCGGGACAGGGACCCACGAGCAGTACTTC. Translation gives CASRPGTGTHEQYF.